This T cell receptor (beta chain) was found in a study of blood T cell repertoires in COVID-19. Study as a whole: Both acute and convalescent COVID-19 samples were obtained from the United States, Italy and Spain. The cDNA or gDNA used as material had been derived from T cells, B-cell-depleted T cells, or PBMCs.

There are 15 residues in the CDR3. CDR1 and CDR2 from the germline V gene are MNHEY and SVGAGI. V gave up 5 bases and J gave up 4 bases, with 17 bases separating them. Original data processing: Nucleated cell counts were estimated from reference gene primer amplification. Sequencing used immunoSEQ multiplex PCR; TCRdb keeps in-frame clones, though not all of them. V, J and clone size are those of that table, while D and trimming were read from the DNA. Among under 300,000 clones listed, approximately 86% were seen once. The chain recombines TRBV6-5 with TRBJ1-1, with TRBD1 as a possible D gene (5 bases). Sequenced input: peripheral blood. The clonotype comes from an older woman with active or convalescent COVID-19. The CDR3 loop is CASSPLPGGGTEAFF. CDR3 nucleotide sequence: TGTGCCAGCAGTCCCCTTCCGGGGGGAGGCACTGAAGCTTTCTTT.